The clone carrying this T cell receptor beta chain was counted only a few times. Its antigen is undetermined. Sequencing used immunoSEQ multiplex PCR; TCRdb keeps in-frame clones, though not all of them. Here the sample spans under 65,000 clones, roughly 79% being singletons. Alongside CTLA-4 blockade with ipilimumab, patients with chemo-refractory metastatic non-small-cell lung cancer received focal radiation. This entry belongs to a study of radiotherapy plus CTLA-4 blockade in lung cancer. Whole-study context: Objective responses were recorded in around 18% of patients, with disease control recorded in about 33%. Findings and caveats of the study: Early shifts in blood T cell clones, with interferon-beta, reportedly predicted response best. Tumor-origin TCR clones grew in blood after radiotherapy plus ipilimumab.

V was pared by 6 bases and J by 8 bases, with 14 bases between. CDR3 length equals 12 residues. Germline assignment: CDR1 MDHEN and CDR2 SYDVKM. The clonotype originates from a human donor with non-small cell lung cancer whose response to radiotherapy plus ipilimumab could not be evaluated. Specimen: peripheral blood, collected from a patient treated with radiotherapy plus ipilimumab. The chain is built from TRBV28 and TRBJ2-7, with D maybe TRBD1 (6 bases). CDR3 bases: TGTGCCAGCAGGGCCGGGACACAGAAGCAGTACTTC. Translated: CASRAGTQKQYF.